The 28 T cell receptor beta chains presented below share a single source sample, sequenced in a study of T cell changes during pregnancy in multiple sclerosis. TCRdb's copy holds only in-frame clones and misses some; the assay was immunoSEQ multiplex PCR. The sample carries roughly 80,000 clones, about 92% recorded once. Sequenced material: peripheral blood, taken before pregnancy. The source of these receptors is a female donor with multiple sclerosis, enrolled in a pregnancy study.

CDR3 in amino acids: CASSPGTGLTYEQYF. CDR3 sequence (DNA): TGTGCCAGCAGCCCTGGGACAGGATTAACCTACGAGCAGTACTTC. The gene calls are TRBV9 and TRBJ2-7; 8 bases agree with TRBD1. Trimming removed 4 bases from V and 2 bases from J; junction bases left unmatched: 8. This CDR3 is 15 amino acids long. Germline V gene sequence: CDR1 SGDLS, CDR2 YYNGEE.

The V gene is TRBV7-3, the J gene TRBJ1-1, with TRBD1 identical over 7 bases. The germline CDR1 and CDR2 sequences are SGHTA and FQGTGA. This CDR3 comprises 14 residues. V was clipped by 4 bases and J by 4 bases; unmatched bases: 6. In DNA, the CDR3 is TGTGCCAGCAGCTCGCGGACAGGCTCCACTGAAGCTTTCTTT. This codes for CASSSRTGSTEAFF.

V usage is TRBV9 and J usage is TRBJ2-1, with D possibly matching TRBD1 (5 bases). This CDR3 region has 15 residues. Germline loops: CDR1 SGDLS, CDR2 YYNGEE. The V gene lost 0 bases and the J gene lost 6 bases, with 13 bases spanning the gap. As DNA, the CDR3 is TGTGCCAGCAGCGTAGAGGGGCGGTTAGGCAATGAGCAGTTCTTC. Translating it yields CASSVEGRLGNEQFF.

This chain uses TRBV4-1 with TRBJ2-7; the match to TRBD2 covers 13 bases. V gave up 3 bases and J gave up 6 bases; unmatched junction bases: 5. The CDR3 extends over 15 amino acids. From germline, CDR1 is MGHRA and CDR2 YSYEKL. CDR3 region: CASSHTSGGAPEQYF. CDR3 coding DNA: TGCGCCAGCAGCCATACTAGCGGGGGGGCCCCCGAGCAGTACTTC.

This chain uses TRBV29-1 with TRBJ1-3; D call uncertain. Between the trimmed V and J ends, which lost 2 bases and 1 base, there was a span of 12 bases. Germline values: CDR1 SQVTM, CDR2 ANQGSEA. This CDR3 spans 15 amino acids. CDR3 coding DNA: TGCAGCGTTGAAAATGTTGAAGCGTCTGGAAACACCATATATTTT. Translating gives CSVENVEASGNTIYF.

V and J are TRBV27 and TRBJ2-1, with TRBD2 matching 11 bases. CDR1 and CDR2 (germline): MNHEY, SMNVEV (reference sequence). V was clipped by 6 bases and J by 11 bases; unmatched bases: 12. The CDR3 totals 15 residues. The CDR3 DNA sequence: TGTGCCAGCAGCCTAGGGGCTAGCGGGGGGAGCCAGCAGTTCTTC. It yields the protein CASSLGASGGSQQFF.

The V gene is TRBV7-8, the J gene TRBJ1-5; tentatively, D is TRBD1 (5 bases). The CDR3 extends over 14 amino acids. Trimming removed 5 bases at V and 6 bases at J, with 14 bases between. Germline V gene sequence: CDR1 SGHVS, CDR2 FQNEAQ. CDR3 sequence: CASSPGGMFQPQHF. The CDR3 DNA reads TGTGCCAGCAGCCCTGGGGGGATGTTTCAGCCCCAGCATTTT.

The CDR3 DNA sequence: TGTGCCAGCAGTAACACCAGGACAAGGTACAATGAGCAGTTCTTC. Protein product: CASSNTRTRYNEQFF. This chain joins TRBV6-1 and TRBJ2-1; perhaps TRBD1 as D (5 bases). Germline V gives CDR1 MNHNS, CDR2 SASEGT. The V and J ends lost 5 bases and 4 bases respectively, with 15 bases between them. The CDR3 loop spans 15 amino acids.

The V call is TRBV6-5, the J call TRBJ2-7, with TRBD1 identical over 9 bases. CDR3 size: 14 residues. Germline CDR1 and CDR2: MNHEY and SVGAGI. J lost 3 bases, V lost 5 bases, and 5 bases had no gene match. CDR3 in amino acids: CASSKQGAGYEQYF. In DNA, the CDR3 is TGTGCCAGCAGTAAACAGGGGGCTGGCTACGAGCAGTACTTC.

The chain has TRBV10-3 and TRBJ2-2; 10 bases agree with TRBD1. Germline CDR1 is ENHRY and CDR2 is SYGVKD. This CDR3 has 15 amino acids. V was clipped by 4 bases and J by 5 bases; unmatched bases: 4. The CDR3 sequence is CAISGPGQGTGELFF. CDR3 nucleotide sequence: TGTGCCATCAGTGGGCCGGGACAGGGGACCGGGGAGCTGTTTTTT.

The chain employs TRBV10-3 and TRBJ2-2; D not resolved. V dropped 0 bases and J dropped 5 bases, with 10 bases sitting between them. The CDR3 contains 15 residues. CDR1 ENHRY and CDR2 SYGVKD come from the germline V gene. This chain's CDR3 is CAISESTRGTGELFF. CDR3 DNA: TGTGCCATCAGTGAGTCGACACGTGGGACCGGGGAGCTGTTTTTT.

The V and J genes are TRBV2 and TRBJ1-1; D gene ambiguous. Trimming shortened V by 3 bases and J by 4 bases, and 9 bases separated the two germline ends. Germline V gene lookup returns CDR1 SNHLY and CDR2 FYNNEI. The CDR3 sequence is 13 residues long. The CDR3 sequence is CASSDAERTEAFF. Here the CDR3 DNA reads TGTGCCAGCAGTGATGCAGAGCGCACTGAAGCTTTCTTT.

This sequence joins TRBV6-1 and TRBJ2-7; D is perhaps TRBD1 (6 bases). Germline CDR1 MNHNS, CDR2 SASEGT. V gave up 0 bases and J gave up 1 base, with 10 bases separating them. The CDR3 is 15 residues long. The chain's CDR3 is CASSEAQGSSYEQYF. CDR3 DNA: TGTGCCAGCAGTGAAGCACAGGGTTCTTCCTACGAGCAGTACTTC.

In this sample, this clone turned up once. This chain links TRBV7-8 with TRBJ2-6, with D uncertain. V dropped 4 bases and J dropped 5 bases, with 21 bases sitting between them. Germline values: CDR1 SGHVS, CDR2 FQNEAQ. This CDR3 comprises 18 residues. CDR3 residues: CASSSVLYPQSRANVLTF. CDR3 nucleotide sequence: TGTGCCAGCAGCTCAGTCTTGTACCCACAAAGTCGGGCCAACGTCCTGACTTTC.

This clone was observed a few times. J is TRBJ2-3 and V is TRBV6-1; 9 positions agree with TRBD2. The CDR3 totals 14 residues. V was pared by 7 bases and J by 5 bases, with 7 bases of the junction left unmatched. The germline gives CDR1 MNHNS, CDR2 SASEGT. CDR3 in DNA: TGTGCCAGCACGCGGGGGGGATCGGGAGATACGCAGTATTTT. This translates into CASTRGGSGDTQYF.

The genes are TRBV7-3 and TRBJ2-2; 10 positions agree with TRBD2. Looked up from germline, CDR1 is SGHTA and CDR2 is FQGTGA. V lost 4 bases, J lost 2 bases, and 4 bases stayed unmatched. This CDR3 contains 16 residues. The CDR3 loop is CASSYLAGANTGELFF. Here the CDR3 DNA reads TGTGCCAGCAGCTATCTAGCGGGGGCAAACACCGGGGAGCTGTTTTTT.

DNA for the CDR3: TGCGCCAGCAGCCTTTCTCTTGAGTCTGGGGCCAACGTCCTGACTTTC. This sequence encodes CASSLSLESGANVLTF. This rearrangement joins TRBV5-1 to TRBJ2-6; no clear D gene. Germline V lookup: CDR1 SGHRS, CDR2 YFSETQ. The CDR3 totals 16 residues. V was shortened by 4 bases and J by 1 base, with 12 bases between the two germline ends.

V and J are TRBV6-1 and TRBJ1-2; D not resolved. V was trimmed by 0 bases and J by 5 bases, leaving 7 bases between them. The germline gives CDR1 MNHNS, CDR2 SASEGT. The CDR3 sequence is 13 residues long. The chain's CDR3 is CASSEANSYGYTF. The DNA for the CDR3 is TGTGCCAGCAGTGAAGCGAACAGTTATGGCTACACCTTC.

The rearrangement joins TRBV27 to TRBJ2-7; D is perhaps TRBD1 (5 bases). Germline lookup yields CDR1 MNHEY and CDR2 SMNVEV (reference sequence). This CDR3 is 14 amino acids long. V dropped 5 bases and J dropped 0 bases, with 11 bases sitting between them. Here the CDR3 DNA reads TGTGCCAGCAGTATAATAGGGGCCTCCTACGAGCAGTACTTC. Amino acids: CASSIIGASYEQYF.

The chain joins TRBV6-6 to TRBJ1-4; 10 bases match TRBD1. The CDR3 runs to 15 residues. The junction had 7 bases not matched to a gene; V was cut back by 6 bases and J by 6 bases. Germline loops: CDR1 MNHNY, CDR2 SVGAGI (reference sequence). The CDR3 nucleotides read TGTGCCAGCAGGCCTGACAGGGGGCCTGATGAAAAACTGTTTTTT. Protein sequence: CASRPDRGPDEKLFF.

J is TRBJ2-1 and V is TRBV7-9; possible D gene TRBD2, 7 bases. The CDR3 is 16 residues long. The germline V and J ends were trimmed by 5 bases and 5 bases, with 19 bases remaining between them. Germline CDR1 is SEHNR and CDR2 is FQNEAQ (reference sequence). The CDR3 reads CASSPKFGGRDNEQFF. The CDR3 DNA is TGTGCCAGCAGCCCAAAGTTCGGGGGGCGGGACAATGAGCAGTTCTTC.

This sequence joins TRBV28 and TRBJ2-7; 9 bases agree with TRBD2. Losses at the gene ends were 4 bases for V and 4 bases for J; bases not matched to a gene: 2. CDR1 is MDHEN, CDR2 SYDVKM, per germline. This CDR3 comprises 13 residues. The CDR3 coding sequence is TGTGCCAGCAGTTCCCTAGCGGGGTACGAGCAGTACTTC. It yields the protein CASSSLAGYEQYF.

The V call is TRBV11-2, the J call TRBJ2-1; D is undetermined. V lost 1 base to trimming and J lost 1 base, with 8 bases between them. This CDR3 comprises 15 residues. Germline V gene lookup returns CDR1 SGHAT and CDR2 FQNNGV. The CDR3 here is CASSLVPGSYNEQFF. CDR3 DNA: TGTGCCAGCAGCTTAGTTCCGGGTTCCTACAATGAGCAGTTCTTC.

The chain combines TRBV2 with TRBJ1-2, with a possible D match to TRBD1 (5 bases). The germline V gene has CDR1 SNHLY and CDR2 FYNNEI. The germline V and J ends were trimmed by 6 bases and 8 bases, with 16 bases remaining between them. The CDR3 runs 13 residues. In DNA form, the CDR3 reads TGTGCCAGCAGCCTGGGAGGGGCGGGGGGCTACACCTTC. It codes for CASSLGGAGGYTF.

The chain employs TRBV6-5 and TRBJ2-5; 7 bases agree with TRBD2. This CDR3 has 15 residues. Germline assignment: CDR1 MNHEY and CDR2 SVGAGI. Losses at the gene ends were 6 bases for V and 1 base for J; bases not matched to a gene: 8. CDR3 nucleotides: TGTGCCAGCAGCCCTACCGGGACTATCCAAGAGACCCAGTACTTC. Its protein is CASSPTGTIQETQYF.

This chain uses TRBV10-3 with TRBJ1-3; 10 nucleotides align to TRBD1. After removal of 6 bases from V and 0 bases from J, the junction contained 5 bases not matched to a gene. CDR1 and CDR2 from the germline V gene are ENHRY and SYGVKD. CDR3 length equals 16 residues. CDR3 protein: CAISPWTGGSGNTIYF. The CDR3 coding sequence is TGTGCCATCAGCCCTTGGACAGGGGGCTCTGGAAACACCATATATTTT.

The genes are TRBV6-1 and TRBJ2-1; 8 bases are shared with TRBD2. J gave up 2 bases and V 1 base, and 1 base lay outside the gene matches. Germline V lookup: CDR1 MNHNS, CDR2 SASEGT. The CDR3 loop spans 15 amino acids. The CDR3 loop is CASSEGGGTYNEQFF. The CDR3 coding sequence is TGTGCCAGCAGTGAAGGCGGGGGGACCTACAATGAGCAGTTCTTC.

The chain has TRBV7-9 and TRBJ1-2; D unclear. V lost 2 bases, J lost 4 bases, and 5 bases lay in between. Per germline, CDR1 SEHNR and CDR2 FQNEAQ (reference sequence). The length of the CDR3 is 12 residues. This CDR3 reads CASSLTGYGYTF. The CDR3 bases are TGTGCCAGCAGCTTAACGGGCTATGGCTACACCTTC. Full variable domain (remainder filled in from reference TRBV7-9 and TRBJ1-2): DTGVSQNPRHKITKRGQNVTFRCDPISEHNRLYWYRQTLGQGPEFLTYFQNEAQLEKSRLLSDRFSAERPKGSFSTLEIQRTEQGDSAMYLCASSLTGYGYTFGSGTRLTVV.